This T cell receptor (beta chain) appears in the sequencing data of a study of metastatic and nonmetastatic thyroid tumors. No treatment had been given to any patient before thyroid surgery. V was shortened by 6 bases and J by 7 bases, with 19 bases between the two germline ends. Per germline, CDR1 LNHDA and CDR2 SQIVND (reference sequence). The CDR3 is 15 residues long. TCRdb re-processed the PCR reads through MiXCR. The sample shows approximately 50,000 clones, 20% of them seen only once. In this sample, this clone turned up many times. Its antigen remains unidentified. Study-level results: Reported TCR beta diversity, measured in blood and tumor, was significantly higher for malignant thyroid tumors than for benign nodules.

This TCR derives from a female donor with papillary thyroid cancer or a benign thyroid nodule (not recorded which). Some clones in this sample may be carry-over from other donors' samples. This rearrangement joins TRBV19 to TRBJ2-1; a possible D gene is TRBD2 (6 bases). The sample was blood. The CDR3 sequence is CASSNGGPGWNEQFF. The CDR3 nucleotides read TGTGCCAGTAGCAACGGAGGGCCGGGTTGGAATGAGCAGTTCTTC. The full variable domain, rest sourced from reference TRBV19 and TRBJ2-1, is DGGITQSPKYLFRKEGQNVTLSCEQNLNHDAMYWYRQDPGQGLRLIYYSQIVNDFQKGDIAEGYSVSREKKESFPLTVTSAQKNPTAFYLCASSNGGPGWNEQFFGPGTRLTVL.